The entry below describes one T cell receptor (beta chain). The germline gives CDR1 LGHDT, CDR2 YNNKEL (reference sequence). V lost 1 base and J 8 bases, leaving 3 bases between the germline ends. This CDR3 spans 11 amino acids. The entry originates in a study of blood T cell repertoires in COVID-19. The repertoire was sequenced with immunoSEQ multiplex PCR; TCRdb's copy has only in-frame clones and lacks some. The table has about 210,000 clones, about 83% seen once. The V call is TRBV3-1 (or the pseudogene TRBV3-2), the J call TRBJ1-3; D gene ambiguous. The receptor was derived from a woman in her 30s who had been exposed to COVID-19. Sequencing was done on a sample of PBMCs or T cells enriched from blood (not recorded which). This CDR3 is CASSQAYTIYF. The CDR3 bases are TGTGCCAGCAGCCAAGCTTACACCATATATTTT.